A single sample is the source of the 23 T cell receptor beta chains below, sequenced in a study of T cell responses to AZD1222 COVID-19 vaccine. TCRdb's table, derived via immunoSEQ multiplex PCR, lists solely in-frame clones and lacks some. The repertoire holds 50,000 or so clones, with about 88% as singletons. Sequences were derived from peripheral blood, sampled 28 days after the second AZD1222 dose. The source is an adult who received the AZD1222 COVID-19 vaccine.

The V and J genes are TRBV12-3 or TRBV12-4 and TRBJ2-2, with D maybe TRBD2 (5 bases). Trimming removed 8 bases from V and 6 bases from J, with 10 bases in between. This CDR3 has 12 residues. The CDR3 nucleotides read TGTGCCAGCTCTACGGGGTCCGGGGAGCTGTTTTTT. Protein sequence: CASSTGSGELFF.

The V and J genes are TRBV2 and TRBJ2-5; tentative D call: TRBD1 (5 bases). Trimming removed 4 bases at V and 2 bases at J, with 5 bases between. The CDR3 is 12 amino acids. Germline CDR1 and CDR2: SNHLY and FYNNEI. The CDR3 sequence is CASSGQQETQYF. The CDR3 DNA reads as TGTGCCAGCAGTGGACAGCAAGAGACCCAGTACTTC.

The CDR3 DNA is TGTGCCAGCAGCTTGGGCAGACCGAACACCGGGGAGCTGTTTTTT. Translating it yields CASSLGRPNTGELFF. The chain employs TRBV7-3 and TRBJ2-2; D not resolved. This CDR3 has 15 amino acids. V lost 3 bases and J lost 0, with 8 bases in between. CDR1 and CDR2 from the germline V gene are SGHTA and FQGTGA.

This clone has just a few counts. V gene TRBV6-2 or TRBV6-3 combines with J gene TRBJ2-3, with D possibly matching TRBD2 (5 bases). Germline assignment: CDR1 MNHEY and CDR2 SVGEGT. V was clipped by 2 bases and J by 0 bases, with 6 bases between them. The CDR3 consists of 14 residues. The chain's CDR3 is CASSYGSSTDTQYF. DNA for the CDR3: TGTGCCAGCAGTTACGGGAGTAGCACAGATACGCAGTATTTT.

The CDR3 loop reads CASSPQGERTNYGYTF. The CDR3 DNA reads as TGTGCCAGCTCACCCCAGGGGGAGCGGACTAACTATGGCTACACCTTC. The chain has TRBV18 and TRBJ1-2; TRBD1 matches at 7 bases. The CDR3 sequence is 16 residues long. Looked up from germline, CDR1 is KGHSH and CDR2 is LQKENI. J lost 0 bases, V lost 3 bases, and 7 bases had no gene match. Drawing the rest from reference TRBV18 and TRBJ1-2, the complete variable domain is NAGVMQNPRHLVRRRGQEARLRCSPMKGHSHVYWYRQLPEEGLKFMVYLQKENIIDESGMPKERFSAEFPKEGPSILRIQQVVRGDSAAYFCASSPQGERTNYGYTFGSGTRLTVV.

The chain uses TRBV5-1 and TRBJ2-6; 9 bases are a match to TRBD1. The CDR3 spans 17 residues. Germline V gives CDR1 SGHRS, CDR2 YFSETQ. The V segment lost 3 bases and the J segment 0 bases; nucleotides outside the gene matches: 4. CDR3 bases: TGCGCCAGCAGCTGGGGGACAGGGAGCTCTGGGGCCAACGTCCTGACTTTC. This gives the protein CASSWGTGSSGANVLTF.

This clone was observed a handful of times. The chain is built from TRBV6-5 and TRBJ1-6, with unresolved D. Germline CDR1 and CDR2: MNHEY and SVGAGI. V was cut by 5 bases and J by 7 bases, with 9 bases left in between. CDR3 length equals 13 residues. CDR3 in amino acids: CASSLGGNSPLHF. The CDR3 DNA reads TGTGCCAGCAGTCTGGGTGGGAATTCACCCCTCCACTTT.

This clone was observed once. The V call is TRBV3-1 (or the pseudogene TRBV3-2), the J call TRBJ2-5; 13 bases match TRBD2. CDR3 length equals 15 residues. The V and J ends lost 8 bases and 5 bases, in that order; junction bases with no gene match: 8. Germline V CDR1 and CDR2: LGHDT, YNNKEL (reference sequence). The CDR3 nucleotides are TGTGCCAGCTATCCGGGACTAGCGGGGTATGAGACCCAGTACTTC. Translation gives CASYPGLAGYETQYF.

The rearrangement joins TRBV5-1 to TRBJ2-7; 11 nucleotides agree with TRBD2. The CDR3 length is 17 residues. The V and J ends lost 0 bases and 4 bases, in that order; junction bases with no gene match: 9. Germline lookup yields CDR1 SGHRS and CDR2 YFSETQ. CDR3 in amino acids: CASSLGPGLAGRYEQYF. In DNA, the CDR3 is TGCGCCAGCAGCTTGGGCCCCGGACTAGCGGGCCGATACGAGCAGTACTTC.

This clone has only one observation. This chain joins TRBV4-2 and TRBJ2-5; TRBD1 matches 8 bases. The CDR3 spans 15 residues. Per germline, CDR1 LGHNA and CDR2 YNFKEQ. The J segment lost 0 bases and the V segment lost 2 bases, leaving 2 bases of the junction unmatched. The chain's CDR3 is CASSQTGGNQETQYF. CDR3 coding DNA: TGTGCCAGCAGCCAAACAGGGGGGAACCAAGAGACCCAGTACTTC.

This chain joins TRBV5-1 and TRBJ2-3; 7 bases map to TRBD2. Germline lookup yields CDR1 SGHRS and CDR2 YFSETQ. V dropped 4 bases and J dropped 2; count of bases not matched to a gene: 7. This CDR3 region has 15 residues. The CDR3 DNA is TGCGCCAGCAGCGGAGGAAGCGGGATCACAGATACGCAGTATTTT. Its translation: CASSGGSGITDTQYF.

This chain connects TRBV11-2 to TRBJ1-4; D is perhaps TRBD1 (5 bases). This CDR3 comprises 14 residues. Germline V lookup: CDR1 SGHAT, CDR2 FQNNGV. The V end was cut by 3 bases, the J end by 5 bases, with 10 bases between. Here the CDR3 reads CASSFGTGNEKLFF. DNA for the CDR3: TGTGCCAGCAGCTTCGGGACGGGGAATGAAAAACTGTTTTTT.

In nucleotides, the CDR3 is TGCAGTGCTAGTCATGAGTCCTACGAGCAGTACTTC. It codes for CSASHESYEQYF. V gene TRBV20-1 combines with J gene TRBJ2-7; D call uncertain. This CDR3 comprises 12 residues. Trimming stripped 3 bases from V and 1 base from J, with 7 bases between. Germline-derived CDR1 and CDR2 are DFQATT and SNEGSKA (reference sequence).

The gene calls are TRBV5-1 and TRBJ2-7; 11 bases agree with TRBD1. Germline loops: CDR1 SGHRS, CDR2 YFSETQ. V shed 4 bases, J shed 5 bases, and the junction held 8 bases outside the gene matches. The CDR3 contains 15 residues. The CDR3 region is CASSRRTGGADEQYF. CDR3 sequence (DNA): TGCGCCAGCAGCCGCCGGACAGGGGGCGCCGACGAGCAGTACTTC.

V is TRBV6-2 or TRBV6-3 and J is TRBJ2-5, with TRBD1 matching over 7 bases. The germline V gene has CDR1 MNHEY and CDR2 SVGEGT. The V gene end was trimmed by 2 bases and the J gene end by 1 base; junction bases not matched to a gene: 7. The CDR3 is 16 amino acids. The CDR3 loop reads CASSYKRTGGQETQYF. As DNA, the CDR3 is TGTGCCAGCAGTTACAAGAGGACAGGAGGCCAAGAGACCCAGTACTTC.

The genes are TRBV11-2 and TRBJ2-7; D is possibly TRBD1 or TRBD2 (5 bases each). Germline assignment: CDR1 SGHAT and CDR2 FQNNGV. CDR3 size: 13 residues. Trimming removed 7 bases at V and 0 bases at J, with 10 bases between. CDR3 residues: CASNRGGSYEQYF. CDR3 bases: TGTGCCAGCAATCGTGGGGGCTCCTACGAGCAGTACTTC.

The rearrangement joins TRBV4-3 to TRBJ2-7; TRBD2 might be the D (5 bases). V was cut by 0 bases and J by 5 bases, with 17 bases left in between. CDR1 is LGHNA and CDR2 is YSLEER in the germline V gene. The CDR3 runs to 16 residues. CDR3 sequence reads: CASSQDRGSLRDEQYF. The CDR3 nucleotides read TGCGCCAGCAGCCAAGATAGAGGGTCCCTAAGGGACGAGCAGTACTTC.

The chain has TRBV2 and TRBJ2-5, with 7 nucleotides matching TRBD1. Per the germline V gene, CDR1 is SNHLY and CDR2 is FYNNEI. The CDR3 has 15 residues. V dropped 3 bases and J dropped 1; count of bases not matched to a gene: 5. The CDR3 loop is CASSEPGTAQETQYF. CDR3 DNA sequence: TGTGCCAGCAGTGAGCCCGGGACAGCCCAAGAGACCCAGTACTTC.

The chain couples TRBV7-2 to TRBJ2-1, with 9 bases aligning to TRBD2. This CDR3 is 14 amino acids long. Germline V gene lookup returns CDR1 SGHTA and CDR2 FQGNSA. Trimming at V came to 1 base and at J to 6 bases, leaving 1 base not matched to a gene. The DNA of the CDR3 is TGTGCCAGCAGCTTAGTTAGCGGGGGCAATGAGCAGTTCTTC. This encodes CASSLVSGGNEQFF.

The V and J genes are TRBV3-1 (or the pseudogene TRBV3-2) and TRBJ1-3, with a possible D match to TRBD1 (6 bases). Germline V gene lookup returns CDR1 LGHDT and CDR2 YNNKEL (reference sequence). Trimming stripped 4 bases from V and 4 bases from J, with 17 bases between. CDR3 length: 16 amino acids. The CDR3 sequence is CASSLTGARKGNTIYF. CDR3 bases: TGTGCCAGCAGCCTTACGGGGGCACGGAAGGGAAACACCATATATTTT.

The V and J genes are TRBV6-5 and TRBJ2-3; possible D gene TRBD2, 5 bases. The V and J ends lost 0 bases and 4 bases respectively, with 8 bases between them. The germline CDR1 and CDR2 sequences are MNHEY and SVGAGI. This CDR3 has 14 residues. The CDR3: CASSYSRGPDTQYF. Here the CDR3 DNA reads TGTGCCAGCAGTTACTCGAGAGGGCCAGATACGCAGTATTTT.

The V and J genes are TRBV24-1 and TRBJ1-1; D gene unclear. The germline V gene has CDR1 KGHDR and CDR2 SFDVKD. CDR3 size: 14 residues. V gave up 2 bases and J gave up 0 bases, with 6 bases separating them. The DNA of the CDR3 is TGTGCCACCAGTGATTCGAACATGAACACTGAAGCTTTCTTT. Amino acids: CATSDSNMNTEAFF.

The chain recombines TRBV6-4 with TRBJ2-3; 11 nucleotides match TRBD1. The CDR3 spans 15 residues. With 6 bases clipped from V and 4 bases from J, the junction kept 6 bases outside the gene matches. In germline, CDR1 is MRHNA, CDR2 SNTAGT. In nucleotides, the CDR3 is TGTGCCAGCAGCACGGGACAGGGGGGCTCAGATACGCAGTATTTT. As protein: CASSTGQGGSDTQYF.